This T cell receptor (beta chain) was recorded in a study of CD8+ T cells in alopecia areata. Looking at the study overall: Patients remained on tofacitinib for 6 to 18 months and then went 6 months without it.

Points from the study as a whole: Higher clonality than in normal scalp was seen in lesional scalp, especially alopecia totalis/universalis.

In regard to this clone: The antigen is not known.

Germline V gene sequence: CDR1 SGHVS, CDR2 FNYEAQ. Trimming cost V 5 bases and J 4 bases, with 9 bases left between them. The CDR3 has 13 residues. Extraction and reverse transcription of RNA yielded cDNA as the sequencing template. TCRdb keeps only in-frame clones here, not all; method: immunoSEQ multiplex PCR. The top ten clones hold 20% to 30% of a sample with some 51,000 clones, around 96% of them seen once. This receptor was identified in a human donor with alopecia areata. V is TRBV7-6 and J is TRBJ2-1, with D perhaps TRBD2 (5 bases). The specimen comprised CD8+ T cells sorted from blood, sampled at week 0. The CDR3 loop is CASSEGTYNEQFF. The CDR3 DNA is TGTGCCAGCAGCGAGGGCACATACAATGAGCAGTTCTTC.